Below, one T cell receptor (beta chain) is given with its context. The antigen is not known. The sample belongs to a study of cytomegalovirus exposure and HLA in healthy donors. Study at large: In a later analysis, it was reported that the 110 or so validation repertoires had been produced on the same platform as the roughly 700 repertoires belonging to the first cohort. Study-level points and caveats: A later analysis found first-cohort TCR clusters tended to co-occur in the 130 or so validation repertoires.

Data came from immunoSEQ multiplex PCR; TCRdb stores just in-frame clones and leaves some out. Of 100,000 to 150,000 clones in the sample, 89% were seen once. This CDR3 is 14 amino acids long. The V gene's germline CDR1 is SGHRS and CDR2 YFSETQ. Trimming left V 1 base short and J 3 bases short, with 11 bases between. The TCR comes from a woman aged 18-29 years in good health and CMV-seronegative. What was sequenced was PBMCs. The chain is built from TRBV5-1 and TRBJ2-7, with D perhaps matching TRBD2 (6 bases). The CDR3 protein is CASSLTVEGYEQYF. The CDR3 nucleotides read TGCGCCAGCAGCTTGACCGTGGAGGGCTACGAGCAGTACTTC.